Listed here are 24 T cell receptor beta chains from one sample, sequenced in a study of lymphopenia after photon versus proton radiotherapy. Only in-frame clones appear in the TCRdb table, and some are missing; sequencing was by immunoSEQ multiplex PCR. The sample has tens of thousands of clones, around 87% seen once. The sample here was peripheral blood, taken from a patient treated with proton-based radiotherapy. These TCRs come from an elderly man with esophageal cancer.

This clone was detected once. V usage is TRBV5-5 and J usage is TRBJ2-2; a weak D match, TRBD2 (5 bases). The CDR3 spans 15 residues. V lost 1 base and J 6 bases, leaving 13 bases between the germline ends. Germline loops: CDR1 SGHKS, CDR2 YYEKEE (reference sequence). CDR3 in amino acids: CASSLLRGEAGELFF. In DNA, the CDR3 is TGTGCCAGCAGCTTGCTCCGGGGTGAGGCCGGGGAGCTGTTTTTT.

The chain carries TRBV9 and TRBJ1-5; D gene ambiguous. Germline values: CDR1 SGDLS, CDR2 YYNGEE. V lost 0 bases, J lost 9 bases, and 10 bases lay in between. The CDR3 extends over 13 amino acids. The chain's CDR3 is CASSVAPRGPQHF. The CDR3 region has the DNA TGTGCCAGCAGCGTAGCCCCGCGGGGGCCCCAGCATTTT.

This rearrangement joins TRBV5-8 to TRBJ2-5, with D possibly TRBD1 on 7 matching bases. Germline assignment: CDR1 SGHTS and CDR2 YDEGEE. The ends were cut back, 0 bases at V and 5 bases at J, with 14 bases in the middle. The CDR3 has 15 residues. The CDR3 reads CASSLVQGGQETQYF. CDR3 DNA: TGTGCCAGCAGCTTGGTGCAGGGGGGCCAGGAGACCCAGTACTTC.

The J gene is TRBJ2-3, the V gene TRBV10-3, with 9 positions matching TRBD1. V dropped 4 bases and J dropped 0; count of bases not matched to a gene: 2. This CDR3 region has 15 residues. Looked up from germline, CDR1 is ENHRY and CDR2 is SYGVKD. CDR3 sequence (DNA): TGTGCCATCAGTGGACAGGGGGGTAGCACAGATACGCAGTATTTT. Residues: CAISGQGGSTDTQYF.

The chain employs TRBV5-1 and TRBJ1-2; 7 bases map to TRBD1. The length of the CDR3 is 15 residues. Trimming cost V 5 bases and J 4 bases; bases outside gene matches: 11. From germline, CDR1 is SGHRS and CDR2 YFSETQ. The CDR3 nucleotides are TGCGCCAGCAGACCGCGGCAGGGGGGCGGCTATGGCTACACCTTC. This sequence encodes CASRPRQGGGYGYTF.

This chain joins TRBV7-9 and TRBJ2-7; D gene ambiguous. V dropped 7 bases and J dropped 5 bases, with 9 bases sitting between them. Germline V gene data show CDR1 as SEHNR and CDR2 as FQNEAQ (reference sequence). CDR3 length: 11 amino acids. The CDR3 nucleotides are TGTGCCAGCACCTCCGCTAACGAGCAGTACTTC. It yields the protein CASTSANEQYF.

The chain has TRBV10-3 and TRBJ2-3; 8 nucleotides agree with TRBD2. CDR3 length: 17 amino acids. Germline CDR1 is ENHRY and CDR2 is SYGVKD. With V trimmed by 0 bases and J by 6 bases, 11 bases remained unmatched. This CDR3 is CAISESKGLDGFDTQYF. The CDR3 DNA is TGTGCCATCAGTGAGTCGAAGGGACTAGACGGATTCGATACGCAGTATTTT.

The chain couples TRBV5-6 to TRBJ2-6, with D hard to call. V gave up 4 bases and J gave up 6 bases, with 11 bases separating them. CDR3 size: 14 residues. Per germline, CDR1 SGHDT and CDR2 YYEEEE. The chain's CDR3 is CASSTSNEANVLTF. The CDR3 nucleotides are TGTGCCAGCAGCACCTCGAATGAGGCCAACGTCCTGACTTTC.

This clone has a single count. The rearrangement joins TRBV11-3 to TRBJ2-1; D is ambiguous. The CDR3 is 14 amino acids. Looked up from germline, CDR1 is SGHNT and CDR2 is YENEEA. V dropped 4 bases and J dropped 5 bases, with 12 bases sitting between them. Written as DNA, the CDR3 is TGTGCCAGCAGCTCCCCCTACTCGAACAATGAGCAGTTCTTC. Translated, it gives CASSSPYSNNEQFF.

In DNA form, the CDR3 reads TGTGCCAGCAGTATCCATCAACTGGGTTACGAGCAGTACTTC. It is translated as CASSIHQLGYEQYF. The chain couples TRBV25-1 to TRBJ2-7; no clear D. Trimming took off 5 bases at V and 4 bases at J, with 15 bases between the two ends. In germline, CDR1 is MGHDK, CDR2 SYGVNS. This CDR3 has 14 amino acids.

The J gene is TRBJ2-3, the V gene TRBV4-3; D gene unclear. The germline V and J ends were trimmed by 2 bases and 3 bases, with 15 bases remaining between them. Germline V gives CDR1 LGHNA, CDR2 YSLEER. CDR3 size: 16 residues. The chain's CDR3 is CASSQTARYWTDTQYF. The CDR3 DNA follows: TGCGCCAGCAGCCAAACGGCTCGCTATTGGACAGATACGCAGTATTTT.

V and J are TRBV25-1 and TRBJ2-6; D remains unclear. Germline loops: CDR1 MGHDK, CDR2 SYGVNS. This CDR3 is built from 13 residues. V was pared by 4 bases and J by 2 bases, with 3 bases between. This CDR3 reads CASSGPGANVLTF. Written as DNA, the CDR3 is TGTGCCAGCAGTGGCCCTGGGGCCAACGTCCTGACTTTC.

The chain has TRBV5-4 and TRBJ2-3, with D perhaps matching TRBD2 (6 bases). CDR3 length: 15 amino acids. Germline V gene data show CDR1 as SGHNT and CDR2 as YYREEE (reference sequence). V was pared by 2 bases and J by 4 bases, with 14 bases between. In DNA, the CDR3 is TGTGCCAGCAGCTTAACGACTAGACTGGCAGATACGCAGTATTTT. Residues: CASSLTTRLADTQYF.

The CDR3 is CASSVGAGVQETQYF. Written as DNA, the CDR3 is TGTGCCAGCAGCGTAGGGGCGGGAGTCCAAGAGACCCAGTACTTC. This chain joins TRBV9 and TRBJ2-5; 7 bases align to TRBD2. Trimming cost V 0 bases and J 1 base; bases outside gene matches: 3. The CDR3 has 15 amino acids. The germline V gene has CDR1 SGDLS and CDR2 YYNGEE.

DNA of the CDR3: TGTGCCAGTAGTGTCGACTTAACCGCGACCTCCTACGAGCAGTACTTC. This sequence encodes CASSVDLTATSYEQYF. The chain uses TRBV19 and TRBJ2-5, with unresolved D. The DNA end is more similar to TRBJ2-7, so the J call may be wrong. The V gene's germline CDR1 is LNHDA and CDR2 SQIVND (reference sequence). This CDR3 is built from 16 residues.

J is TRBJ2-2 and V is TRBV9, with 7 bases that match TRBD2. The junction had 3 bases not matched to a gene; V was cut back by 0 bases and J by 1 base. In germline, CDR1 is SGDLS, CDR2 YYNGEE. The CDR3 is made up of 16 amino acids. The CDR3 nucleotides are TGTGCCAGCAGCGTAGTCGTAGCGGGGAACACCGGGGAGCTGTTTTTT. Encoded protein: CASSVVVAGNTGELFF.

The chain employs TRBV18 and TRBJ1-2, with no clear D. The CDR3 runs to 13 residues. V was pared by 4 bases and J by 8 bases, with 14 bases between. CDR1 and CDR2 from the germline V gene are KGHSH and LQKENI. This chain's CDR3 is CASSHGREDGYTF. CDR3 sequence (DNA): TGTGCCAGCTCACATGGGAGGGAAGACGGCTACACCTTC.

The V gene is TRBV7-2, the J gene TRBJ1-2, with D unresolved. From germline, CDR1 is SGHTA and CDR2 FQGNSA. Trimming removed 4 bases at V and 5 bases at J, with 11 bases between. CDR3 length: 13 amino acids. CDR3 in amino acids: CASSSPGPYGYTF. In nucleotides, the CDR3 is TGTGCCAGCAGCTCCCCCGGGCCATATGGCTACACCTTC. The full variable domain, rest sourced from reference TRBV7-2 and TRBJ1-2, is GAGVSQSPSNKVTEKGKDVELRCDPISGHTALYWYRQSLGQGLEFLIYFQGNSAPDKSGLPSDRFSAERTGGSVSTLTIQRTQQEDSAVYLCASSSPGPYGYTFGSGTRLTVV.

The rearrangement joins TRBV7-2 to TRBJ1-5, with a tentative D call TRBD1 (5 bases). CDR1 is SGHTA, CDR2 FQGNSA, per germline. Trimming shortened V by 3 bases and J by 2 bases, and 11 bases separated the two germline ends. The length of the CDR3 is 15 residues. The CDR3 sequence: CASSFDQGGNQPQHF. In DNA, the CDR3 is TGTGCCAGCAGCTTTGACCAGGGAGGCAATCAGCCCCAGCATTTT.

J is TRBJ2-6 and V is TRBV23-1; D could derive from TRBD1 or TRBD2 (5 bases each). TRBV23-1 is assigned to the ORF class and has an uncertain function. The CDR3 spans 19 residues. Trimming stripped 0 bases from V and 0 bases from J, with 15 bases between. CDR3 sequence: CASSQSGPGTSSGANVLTF. CDR3 coding DNA: TGCGCCAGCAGTCAATCGGGGCCCGGGACCAGCTCTGGGGCCAACGTCCTGACTTTC.

CDR3 sequence (DNA): TGTGCCAGCAGCCGGGACATCTACGTCGACGAGCAGTACTTC. Its protein product is CASSRDIYVDEQYF. The chain joins TRBV14 to TRBJ2-7; TRBD1 might be the D (6 bases). The CDR3 is 14 residues long. Per germline, CDR1 SGHDN and CDR2 FVKESK. The ends were cut back, 4 bases at V and 5 bases at J, with 15 bases in the middle.

The gene calls are TRBV6-4 and TRBJ2-2, with 7 bases matching TRBD1. J gave up 7 bases and V 2 bases, and 7 bases lay outside the gene matches. Germline lookup yields CDR1 MRHNA and CDR2 SNTAGT. The CDR3 is made up of 15 amino acids. For the CDR3, the DNA is TGTGCCAGCAGTGACAGGGGGCTCAAGGGCGGGGAGCTGTTTTTT. This translates into CASSDRGLKGGELFF.

V usage is TRBV4-1 and J usage is TRBJ2-7, with 7 bases matching TRBD1. Germline CDR1 and CDR2: MGHRA and YSYEKL. This CDR3 spans 14 amino acids. Unmatched junction bases numbered 7, after V lost 4 bases and J lost 4 bases. This CDR3 reads CASSPRQGSYEQYF. The CDR3 DNA reads TGCGCCAGCAGCCCGAGACAGGGCTCTTACGAGCAGTACTTC.

On this clone: The germline gene is not matched at one end of the junction; a read error may be the cause. The chain uses TRBV7-7 and TRBJ2-2; a weak D match, TRBD2 (5 bases). CDR1 is SSHAT and CDR2 is FNYEAQ in the germline V gene (reference sequence). The CDR3 totals 16 residues. CDR3 in DNA: TGTGCTAGCAGCTTAGCGCCTACCCCGAGGACCGGGGAGCTGTTTTTT. This gives the protein CASSLAPTPRTGELFF.